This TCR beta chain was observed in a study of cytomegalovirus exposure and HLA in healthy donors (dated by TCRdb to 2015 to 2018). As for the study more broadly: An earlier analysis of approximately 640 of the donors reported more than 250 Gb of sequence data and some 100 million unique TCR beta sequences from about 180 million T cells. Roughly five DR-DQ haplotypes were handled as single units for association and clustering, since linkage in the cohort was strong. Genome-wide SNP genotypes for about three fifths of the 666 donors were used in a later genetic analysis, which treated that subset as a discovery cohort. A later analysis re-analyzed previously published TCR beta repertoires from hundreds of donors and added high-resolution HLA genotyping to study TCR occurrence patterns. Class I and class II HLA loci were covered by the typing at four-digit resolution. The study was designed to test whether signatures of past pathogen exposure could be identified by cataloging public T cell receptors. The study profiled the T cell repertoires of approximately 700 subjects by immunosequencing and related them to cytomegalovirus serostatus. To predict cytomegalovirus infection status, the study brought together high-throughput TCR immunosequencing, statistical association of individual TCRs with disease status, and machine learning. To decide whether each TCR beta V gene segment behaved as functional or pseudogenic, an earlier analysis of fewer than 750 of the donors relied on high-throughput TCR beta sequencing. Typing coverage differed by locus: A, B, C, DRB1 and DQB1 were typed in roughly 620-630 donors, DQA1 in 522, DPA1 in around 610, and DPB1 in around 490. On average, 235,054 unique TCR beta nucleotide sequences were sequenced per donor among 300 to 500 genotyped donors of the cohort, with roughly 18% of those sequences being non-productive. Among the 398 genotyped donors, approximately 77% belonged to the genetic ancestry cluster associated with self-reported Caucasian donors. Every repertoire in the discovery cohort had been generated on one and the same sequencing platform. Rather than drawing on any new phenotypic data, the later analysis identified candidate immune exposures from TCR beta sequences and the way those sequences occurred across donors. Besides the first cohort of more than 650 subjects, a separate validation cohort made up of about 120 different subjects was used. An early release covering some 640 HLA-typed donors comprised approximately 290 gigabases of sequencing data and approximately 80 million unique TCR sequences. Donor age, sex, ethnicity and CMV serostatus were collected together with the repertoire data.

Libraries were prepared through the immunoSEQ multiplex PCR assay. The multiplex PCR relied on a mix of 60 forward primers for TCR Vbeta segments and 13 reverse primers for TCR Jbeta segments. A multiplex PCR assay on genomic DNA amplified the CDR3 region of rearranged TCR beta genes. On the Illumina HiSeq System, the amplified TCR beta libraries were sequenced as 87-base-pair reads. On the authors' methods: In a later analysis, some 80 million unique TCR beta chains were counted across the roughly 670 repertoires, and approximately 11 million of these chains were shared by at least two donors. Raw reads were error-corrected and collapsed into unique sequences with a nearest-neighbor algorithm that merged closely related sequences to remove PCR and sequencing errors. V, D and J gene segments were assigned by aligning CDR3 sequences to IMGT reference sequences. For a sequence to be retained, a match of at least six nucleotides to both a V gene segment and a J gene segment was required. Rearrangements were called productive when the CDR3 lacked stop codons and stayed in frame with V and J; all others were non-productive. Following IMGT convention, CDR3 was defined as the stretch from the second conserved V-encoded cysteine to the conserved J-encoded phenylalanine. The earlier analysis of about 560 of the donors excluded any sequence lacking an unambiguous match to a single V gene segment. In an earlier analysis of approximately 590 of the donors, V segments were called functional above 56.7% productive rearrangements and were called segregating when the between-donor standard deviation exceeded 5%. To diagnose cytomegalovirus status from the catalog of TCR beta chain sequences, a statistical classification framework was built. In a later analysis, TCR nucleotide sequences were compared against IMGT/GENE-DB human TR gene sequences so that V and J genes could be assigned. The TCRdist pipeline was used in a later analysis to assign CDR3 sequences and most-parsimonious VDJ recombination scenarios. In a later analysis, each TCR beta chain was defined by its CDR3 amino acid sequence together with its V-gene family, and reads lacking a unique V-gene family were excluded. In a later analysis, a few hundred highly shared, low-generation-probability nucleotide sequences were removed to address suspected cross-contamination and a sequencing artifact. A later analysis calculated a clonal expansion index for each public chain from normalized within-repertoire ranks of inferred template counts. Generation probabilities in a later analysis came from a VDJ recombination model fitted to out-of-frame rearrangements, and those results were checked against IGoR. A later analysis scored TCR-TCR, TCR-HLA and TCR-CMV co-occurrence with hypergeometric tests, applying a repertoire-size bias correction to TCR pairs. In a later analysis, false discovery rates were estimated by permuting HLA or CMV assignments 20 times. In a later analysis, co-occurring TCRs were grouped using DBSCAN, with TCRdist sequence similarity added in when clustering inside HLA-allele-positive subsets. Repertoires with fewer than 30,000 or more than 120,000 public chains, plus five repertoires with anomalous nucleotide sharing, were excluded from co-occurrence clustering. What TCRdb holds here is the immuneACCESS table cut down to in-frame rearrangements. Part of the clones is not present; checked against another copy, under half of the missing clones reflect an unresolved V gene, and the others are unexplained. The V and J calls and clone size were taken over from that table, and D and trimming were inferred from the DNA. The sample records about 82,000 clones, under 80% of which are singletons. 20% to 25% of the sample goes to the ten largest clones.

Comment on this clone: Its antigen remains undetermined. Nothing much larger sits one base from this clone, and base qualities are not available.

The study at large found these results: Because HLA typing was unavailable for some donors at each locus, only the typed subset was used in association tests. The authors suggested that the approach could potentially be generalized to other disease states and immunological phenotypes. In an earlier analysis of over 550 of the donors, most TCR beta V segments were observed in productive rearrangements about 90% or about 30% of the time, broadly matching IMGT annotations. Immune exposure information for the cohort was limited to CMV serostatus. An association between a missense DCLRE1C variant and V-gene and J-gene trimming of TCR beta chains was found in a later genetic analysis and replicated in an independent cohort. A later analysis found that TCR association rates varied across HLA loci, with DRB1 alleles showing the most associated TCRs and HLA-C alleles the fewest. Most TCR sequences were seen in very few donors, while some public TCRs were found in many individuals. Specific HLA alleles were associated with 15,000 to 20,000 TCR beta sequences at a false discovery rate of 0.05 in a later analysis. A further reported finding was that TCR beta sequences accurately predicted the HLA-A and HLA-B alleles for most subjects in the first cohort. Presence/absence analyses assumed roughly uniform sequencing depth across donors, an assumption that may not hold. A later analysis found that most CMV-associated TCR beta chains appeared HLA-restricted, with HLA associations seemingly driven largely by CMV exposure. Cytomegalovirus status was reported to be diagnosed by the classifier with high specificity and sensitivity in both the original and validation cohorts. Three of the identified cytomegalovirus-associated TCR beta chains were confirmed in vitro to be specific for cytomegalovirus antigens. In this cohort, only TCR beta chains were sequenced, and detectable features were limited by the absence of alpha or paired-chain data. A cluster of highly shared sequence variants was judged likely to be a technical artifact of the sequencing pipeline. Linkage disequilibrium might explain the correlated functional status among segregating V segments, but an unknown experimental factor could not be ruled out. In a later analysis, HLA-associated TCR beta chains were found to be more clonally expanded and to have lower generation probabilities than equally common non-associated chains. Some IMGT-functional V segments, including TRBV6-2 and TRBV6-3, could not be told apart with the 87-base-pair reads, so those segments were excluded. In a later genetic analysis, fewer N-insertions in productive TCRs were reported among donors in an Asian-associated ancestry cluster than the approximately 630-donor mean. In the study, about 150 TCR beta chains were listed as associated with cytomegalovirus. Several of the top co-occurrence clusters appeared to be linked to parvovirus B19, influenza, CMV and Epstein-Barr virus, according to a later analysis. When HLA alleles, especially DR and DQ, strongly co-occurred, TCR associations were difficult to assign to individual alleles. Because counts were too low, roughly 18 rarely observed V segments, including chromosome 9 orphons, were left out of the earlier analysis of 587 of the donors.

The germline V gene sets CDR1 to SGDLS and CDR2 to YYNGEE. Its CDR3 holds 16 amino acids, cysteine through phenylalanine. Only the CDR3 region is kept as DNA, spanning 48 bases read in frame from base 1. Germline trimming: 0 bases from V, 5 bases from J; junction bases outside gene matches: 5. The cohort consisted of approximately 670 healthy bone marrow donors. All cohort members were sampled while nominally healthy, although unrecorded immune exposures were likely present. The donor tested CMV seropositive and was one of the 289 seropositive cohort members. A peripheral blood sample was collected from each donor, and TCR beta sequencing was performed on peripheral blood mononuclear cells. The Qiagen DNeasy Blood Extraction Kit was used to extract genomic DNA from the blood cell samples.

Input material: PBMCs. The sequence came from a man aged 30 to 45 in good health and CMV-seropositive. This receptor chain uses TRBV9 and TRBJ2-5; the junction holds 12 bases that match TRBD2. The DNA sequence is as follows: TGTGCCAGCAGCGTAGTTCCCGGGACTAGCGGGGAGACCCAGTACTTC. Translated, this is CASSVVPGTSGETQYF.